This TCR beta chain was sequenced for a study of graft-versus-host responses after intestinal transplantation. Worth noting for this clone: What it recognizes is unknown.

The assay was immunoSEQ multiplex PCR, and TCRdb's table has in-frame clones only and misses some. The sample shows some 90,000 clones, around 90% of them seen only once. The TCR was taken from a human donor who received an intestinal transplant. The sequencing used unstimulated CD8+ T cells sorted from spleen or lymph node cells, collected before intestinal transplant.

The CDR3 bases are TGTGCCTGGAGTGTAGTGGGTATCGTCTACGAGCAGTACTTC. It encodes CAWSVVGIVYEQYF. The rearrangement joins TRBV30 to TRBJ2-7, with unresolved D. The CDR3 loop spans 14 amino acids. Deletions cut 0 bases from V and 3 bases from J, with 12 bases between. Looked up from germline, CDR1 is GTSNPN and CDR2 is SVGIG (reference sequence).